These T cell receptor beta chains were read from a single sample in a study of T cells in Graves' hyperthyroidism and ophthalmopathy. One entry per CDR3 protein results from TCRdb running MiXCR on the multiplex PCR reads. The repertoire holds nearly 750,000 distinct CDR3 sequences, with roughly a third as singletons. Sample: blood. The receptors stem from a woman in her thirties or forties with Graves' hyperthyroidism. The CDR3 runs from the conserved cysteine through the conserved F or W. The order of the fields is J gene, V gene, CDR3 protein.

TRBJ1-4 | TRBV3-1 | CASSGTGKEKLFF
TRBJ1-2 | TRBV7-8 | CASSRKPGQGNYGYTF
TRBJ2-3 | TRBV6-1 | CASRMGPGTDTQYF
TRBJ2-1 | TRBV10-3 | CAISEPGQGREDEQFF
TRBJ1-3 | TRBV29-1 | CSVAGQDPFSGNTIYF
TRBJ1-3 | TRBV6-5 | CASRGTGDFYTIYF
TRBJ1-1 | TRBV10-2 | CASSVRVPEAFF
TRBJ1-5 | TRBV20-1 | CSASGTAHQPQHF
TRBJ1-5 | TRBV15 | CATSTLPVITGNQPQHF
TRBJ1-1 | TRBV6-5 | CASTFLGTGGTEAFF
TRBJ1-3 | TRBV12-3/TRBV12-4 | CASSFIQGNTIYF
TRBJ1-2 | TRBV6-6 | CASSYWGRGSNYGYTF
TRBJ2-2 | TRBV5-1 | CASSFTTSGTGELFF
TRBJ2-2 | TRBV20-1 | CSARGGMNTGELFF
TRBJ2-7 | TRBV4-1 | CASSRLGEHHEQYF
TRBJ1-2 | TRBV5-5 | CASTRLDRESYGYTF
TRBJ1-1 | TRBV10-3 | CAIRITGTMNTGAFF
TRBJ1-4 | TRBV7-9 | CASSLAAGDEKLFF
TRBJ1-3 | TRBV20-1 | CSARAGGGNTIYF
TRBJ2-2 | TRBV15 | CATSRDRLDVYTGELFF